This TCR beta chain originates from a study of human T cells and chemical hapten exposure (dated by TCRdb to the early 2020s). About the investigation overall: Libraries were pooled for sequencing, and variation in per-sample TCR yields was attributed mainly to small differences in library volumes within the pool. This study followed changes in the peripheral blood TCR repertoire in vivo during primary and secondary sensitization of alopecia patients to the hapten diphenylcyclopropenone (DPC). Both TCR alpha and TCR beta chains were sequenced from each blood RNA sample.

The paper's findings and limits, for the study overall: The number of TCRs above 1 in 1000 frequency did not change with DPC sensitization; there was no evidence of global repertoire structure alterations. After repeated subsampling, changes were observed in the strength of the expansion versus patch-test correlation and in the threshold at which the correlation became significant.

Total RNA was extracted from unfractionated whole blood that had been collected in Tempus Blood RNA tubes. About 5 healthy volunteers acted as controls for TCR sequencing and had blood drawn at day 0, 2 weeks and 6 weeks. Cut back by 0 bases and 9 bases, the V and J ends lie 12 bases apart. Looking up the germline V gene yields CDR1 LGHNA and CDR2 YNFKEQ. The CDR3 spans 13 residues, from the cysteine through the phenylalanine. This entry keeps only the CDR3 DNA: 39 bases, framed from base 1. Points on this clonotype: What antigen it recognizes has not been identified. Qualities for individual bases were not recorded, and no much larger clone is one base off.

Library preparation used 5' RACE. The run used an Illumina MiSeq. During library preparation, unique molecular identifiers were attached to individual cDNA molecules so that TCRs could be counted quantitatively and reproducibly. From the authors' description of their analysis: Samples had a median of about 96,000 TCRs, with a range from roughly 20,000 to 700,000. The Decombinator software suite was used to annotate V, J and CDR3 in the TCR reads. For PS versus PT1 abundance plots, all samples were subsampled to the same number of TCRs (28,000). Expanded TCRs were defined as absent before sensitization and observed at least eight times at the 2-week time point. Through fastp at Q25 and MiXCR, TCRdb rebuilt clones from the public reads, retaining in-frame beta chains. All rows with the same CDR3 protein become a single entry with the most common DNA and genes. None of the V and J calls come from the authors' own analysis; TCRdb made them. This sample lists tens of thousands of distinct CDR3 sequences; roughly 7.7% were detected once. Together, the top ten hold under 3% of the sample.

The clonotype was recovered from a male donor in good health. The chain is encoded by TRBV4-2 joined to TRBJ2-7, with TRBD1 perhaps the D gene, on 6 matching bases. This receptor has the CDR3 CASSQDRGKGQYF. Here is the DNA: TGTGCCAGCAGCCAAGATAGGGGGAAGGGGCAGTACTTC.